This record concerns one T cell receptor beta chain sequence. Trimming cost V 3 bases and J 7 bases; bases outside gene matches: 14. The CDR3 loop spans 17 amino acids. Germline CDR1 MNHEY, CDR2 SMNVEV (reference sequence). Blood specimens came from baseline, cycle 4 day 1, and cycle 7 day 1. Libraries were prepared by immunoSEQ multiplex PCR; TCRdb keeps only in-frame clonotypes and omits some of them. Of more than 20,000 clones listed, just under 75% are singletons. This specimen belongs to a study of OX40 agonist ivuxolimab in advanced cancers. The chain combines TRBV27 with TRBJ1-4, with TRBD1 matching 7 bases. Specimen: CD4+ or CD8+ T cells sorted from blood, collected in a trial of the OX40 agonist ivuxolimab. The sequence derives from an adult with an advanced solid tumor such as melanoma, head and neck, liver or kidney cancer. Written as DNA, the CDR3 is TGTGCCAGCAGTTTGCGAGAGCGGAGGGGGCGAGGTGAAAAACTGTTTTTT. Its translation: CASSLRERRGRGEKLFF.